One and the same sample provided the 32 T cell receptor beta chains below, sequenced in a study of shared clonotypes between healthy human individuals. The assay was immunoSEQ multiplex PCR, and TCRdb's table has in-frame clones only and misses some. The sample contains nearly 1 million clones, 76% of which appear only once. Input material: memory CD4+ T cells sorted from blood. The subset here: CD45RA-negative fraction. The receptor set was obtained from a man aged 18 to 29 in good health.

Ten or more counts support this clone. This chain connects TRBV30 to TRBJ1-3; D unclear. CDR1 and CDR2 (germline): GTSNPN, SVGIG (reference sequence). V lost 7 bases and J 5 bases, leaving 9 bases between the germline ends. The CDR3 totals 11 residues. The CDR3 loop reads CAFINRNTIYF. In DNA form, the CDR3 reads TGTGCCTTCATAAACCGAAACACCATATATTTT.

The rearrangement joins TRBV18 to TRBJ2-2; TRBD2 agrees at 8 bases. Germline CDR1 KGHSH, CDR2 LQKENI. The CDR3 loop spans 16 amino acids. V trimming: 3 bases; J trimming: 3 bases; junction bases outside the gene matches: 6. This CDR3 reads CASSPPAGGYTGELFF. In DNA form, the CDR3 reads TGTGCCAGCTCACCTCCGGCGGGGGGCTACACCGGGGAGCTGTTTTTT.

This chain joins TRBV2 and TRBJ2-4, with TRBD1 matching 7 bases. The length of the CDR3 is 15 residues. Germline assignment: CDR1 SNHLY and CDR2 FYNNEI. V trimming: 7 bases; J trimming: 1 base; junction bases outside the gene matches: 7. As DNA, the CDR3 is TGTGCCAGCACCCGACAGGGTGAGGCCAAAAACATTCAGTACTTC. Its protein is CASTRQGEAKNIQYF.

The J gene is TRBJ1-4, the V gene TRBV28, with TRBD1 matching over 8 bases. This CDR3 spans 14 amino acids. Germline CDR1 MDHEN, CDR2 SYDVKM. After removal of 5 bases from V and 8 bases from J, the junction contained 7 bases not matched to a gene. CDR3 sequence reads: CASSGTGGIEKLFF. The CDR3 DNA is TGTGCCAGCAGTGGGACAGGAGGAATCGAAAAACTGTTTTTT.

The genes are TRBV19 and TRBJ1-3; D possibly corresponds to TRBD1 (6 bases). The V gene's germline CDR1 is LNHDA and CDR2 SQIVND (reference sequence). This CDR3 region has 15 residues. V dropped 7 bases and J dropped 5 bases, with 18 bases sitting between them. The CDR3 DNA reads TGTGCCAGTATGTACCTACAGGGAGGGAGAAACACCATATATTTT. Protein sequence: CASMYLQGGRNTIYF.

About this clone: Distinct nucleotide sequences in the sample also encode this CDR3. V gene TRBV5-1 combines with J gene TRBJ1-6; D may be TRBD1 (5 bases). V was trimmed by 0 bases and J by 7 bases, leaving 8 bases between them. In germline, CDR1 is SGHRS, CDR2 YFSETQ. The CDR3 runs 14 residues. CDR3: CASSLGRENSPLHF. CDR3 in DNA: TGCGCCAGCAGCTTGGGCAGGGAAAATTCACCCCTCCACTTT.

CDR3 coding DNA: TGTGCCAGCAGCCGGGTCTACGGGGCGCTTATGGAGCAGTTCTTC. It codes for CASSRVYGALMEQFF. The chain employs TRBV7-2 and TRBJ2-1; TRBD1 or TRBD2 may be the D gene (5 bases each). CDR3 length equals 15 residues. The V gene's germline CDR1 is SGHTA and CDR2 FQGNSA. With 5 bases removed from V and 10 bases from J, the gap between germline ends came to 21 bases.

The chain has TRBV6-1 and TRBJ1-4; D not resolved. The CDR3 runs 18 residues. The germline V gene has CDR1 MNHNS and CDR2 SASEGT. Trimming left V 2 bases short and J 8 bases short, with 24 bases between. The CDR3 nucleotides read TGTGCCAGCAGTGAATTACCCCCTACCCACACCCAGCGAGAAAAACTGTTTTTT. Its protein is CASSELPPTHTQREKLFF.

This clone was recorded at least ten times. V usage is TRBV23-1 and J usage is TRBJ2-6, with 7 bases aligning to TRBD1. TRBV23-1 is classed as an ORF, of uncertain function. The CDR3 is 19 amino acids. V dropped 1 base and J dropped 0; count of bases not matched to a gene: 9. The CDR3 loop reads CASSQFVQDRSSGANVLTF. CDR3 nucleotides: TGCGCCAGCAGTCAATTTGTCCAGGACAGGTCCTCTGGGGCCAACGTCCTGACTTTC.

The chain is built from TRBV14 and TRBJ2-5, with 15 bases lining up with TRBD2. The J segment lost 5 bases and the V segment lost 1 base, leaving 2 bases of the junction unmatched. Germline CDR1 SGHDN, CDR2 FVKESK. The CDR3 extends over 16 amino acids. The CDR3 DNA reads TGTGCCAGCAGCCAAGTTGGACTAGCGGGAGGGGAGACCCAGTACTTC. It codes for CASSQVGLAGGETQYF.

The V and J genes are TRBV9 and TRBJ2-1; no firm D call. The CDR3 runs 12 residues. The germline V gene encodes CDR1 SGDLS and CDR2 YYNGEE. Between the trimmed V and J ends, which lost 3 bases and 7 bases, there was a span of 8 bases. CDR3 DNA sequence: TGTGCCAGCAGCGCCGCCGGGAATGAGCAGTTCTTC. Encoded protein: CASSAAGNEQFF.

The chain couples TRBV5-4 to TRBJ2-5, with a tentative D call TRBD1 (6 bases). CDR1 SGHNT and CDR2 YYREEE come from the germline V gene (reference sequence). The CDR3 totals 14 residues. V shed 0 bases and J shed 5 bases, with 11 bases lying between them. The CDR3 DNA sequence: TGTGCCAGCAGCTTGGGGGACACAGGGGAGACCCAGTACTTC. Its protein is CASSLGDTGETQYF. The full variable domain, completed using reference TRBV5-4 and TRBJ2-5, is ETGVTQSPTHLIKTRGQQVTLRCSSQSGHNTVSWYQQALGQGPQFIFQYYREEENGRGNFPPRFSGLQFPNYSSELNVNALELDDSALYLCASSLGDTGETQYFGPGTRLLVL.

The rearrangement joins TRBV5-1 to TRBJ1-4; 7 bases line up with TRBD1. V lost 2 bases to trimming and J lost 8 bases; unmatched junction nucleotides: 9. The CDR3 consists of 15 residues. Germline V gene lookup returns CDR1 SGHRS and CDR2 YFSETQ. The CDR3 is CASSLQGIGIEKLFF. The DNA for the CDR3 is TGCGCCAGCAGCTTACAGGGGATCGGAATCGAAAAACTGTTTTTT.

This clone has a single count. The rearrangement joins TRBV28 to TRBJ2-1; D could derive from TRBD1 or TRBD2 (5 bases each). V lost 1 base to trimming and J lost 0 bases, with 10 bases between them. Germline V gene lookup returns CDR1 MDHEN and CDR2 SYDVKM. This CDR3 comprises 16 residues. This CDR3 is CASSLSGTPSYNEQFF. CDR3 sequence (DNA): TGTGCCAGCAGTTTATCTGGGACCCCCTCCTACAATGAGCAGTTCTTC.

The rearrangement uses TRBV5-1 and TRBJ2-5; 9 positions agree with TRBD1. The germline V gene encodes CDR1 SGHRS and CDR2 YFSETQ. V lost 3 bases and J lost 4; bases outside the gene matches: 7. The CDR3 is 15 residues long. CDR3 loop: CASSSVGGQGETQYF. CDR3 coding DNA: TGCGCCAGCAGCTCCGTCGGGGGACAGGGAGAGACCCAGTACTTC.

This rearrangement joins TRBV9 to TRBJ1-3; 8 nucleotides line up with TRBD1. The CDR3 is 16 residues long. Germline values: CDR1 SGDLS, CDR2 YYNGEE. V trimming: 0 bases; J trimming: 3 bases; junction bases outside the gene matches: 5. In nucleotides, the CDR3 is TGTGCCAGCAGCGTAGCCGACAGGGGCTATGGAAACACCATATATTTT. As protein: CASSVADRGYGNTIYF.

The CDR3 DNA is TGTGCCAGTGCACAGTACCAAGAGACCCAGTACTTC. Protein product: CASAQYQETQYF. This chain connects TRBV28 to TRBJ2-5; D is unresolved. Trimming cost V 9 bases and J 0 bases, with 8 bases left between them. This CDR3 contains 12 residues. CDR1 is MDHEN, CDR2 SYDVKM, per germline.

This clone was recorded only once. The chain employs TRBV5-1 and TRBJ1-3; D call uncertain. This CDR3 region has 15 residues. Germline CDR1 is SGHRS and CDR2 is YFSETQ. V was shortened by 4 bases and J by 4 bases, with 15 bases between the two germline ends. The DNA for the CDR3 is TGCGCCAGCAGCCCGGGAGTTACGAGCGGAAACACCATATATTTT. Translating gives CASSPGVTSGNTIYF.

This clone was counted between two and nine times. The rearrangement uses TRBV5-1 and TRBJ1-6, with a tentative D call TRBD1 (6 bases). Germline V gene sequence: CDR1 SGHRS, CDR2 YFSETQ. CDR3 length equals 15 residues. Between the trimmed V and J ends, which lost 1 base and 9 bases, there was a span of 14 bases. The CDR3 reads CASSLRGGEGSPLHF. CDR3 coding DNA: TGCGCCAGCAGCTTGCGCGGGGGCGAAGGTTCACCCCTCCACTTT.

V and J are TRBV10-3 and TRBJ1-3, with D uncertain. This CDR3 region has 14 residues. Trimming removed 3 bases at V and 0 bases at J, with 6 bases between. Germline CDR1 and CDR2: ENHRY and SYGVKD. In DNA, the CDR3 is TGTGCCATCAGTGACGCGAGCTCTGGAAACACCATATATTTT. Translation gives CAISDASSGNTIYF.

This clone was observed a few times. The chain is built from TRBV5-3 and TRBJ1-5, with D unresolved. TRBV5-3 is reported as an ORF; its role is uncertain. The CDR3 contains 15 residues. Trimming took 7 bases from V and 5 from J, leaving 19 bases between them. The CDR3 sequence: CARPRRMKFDQPQHF. CDR3 DNA: TGTGCCAGACCCCGAAGAATGAAGTTCGATCAGCCCCAGCATTTT.

This chain connects TRBV18 to TRBJ2-2; 8 positions agree with TRBD1. Trimming took 2 bases from V and 2 from J; bases not matched to a gene: 13. This CDR3 is built from 19 residues. The V gene's germline CDR1 is KGHSH and CDR2 LQKENI. The CDR3 DNA is TGTGCCAGCTCACCAAATTTCCCAGTCGGACAGGGTAACACCGGGGAGCTGTTTTTT. It encodes CASSPNFPVGQGNTGELFF.

There are a few counts of this clone. The rearrangement joins TRBV18 to TRBJ2-3; no reliable D call. The CDR3 spans 14 residues. The germline CDR1 and CDR2 sequences are KGHSH and LQKENI. V was shortened by 6 bases and J by 2 bases, with 12 bases between the two germline ends. Here the CDR3 DNA reads TGTGCCAGCTCCCCGGGTTCGTTCACAGATACGCAGTATTTT. Protein sequence: CASSPGSFTDTQYF. Supplemented by reference TRBV18 and TRBJ2-3, the full variable domain reads NAGVMQNPRHLVRRRGQEARLRCSPMKGHSHVYWYRQLPEEGLKFMVYLQKENIIDESGMPKERFSAEFPKEGPSILRIQQVVRGDSAAYFCASSPGSFTDTQYFGPGTRLTVL.

The chain couples TRBV6-1 to TRBJ2-4; D gene uncertain. Trimming left V 8 bases short and J 7 bases short, with 15 bases between. CDR1 is MNHNS, CDR2 SASEGT, per germline. The CDR3 spans 13 residues. The CDR3 spells CASETGSANIQYF. The CDR3 DNA reads TGTGCCAGCGAGACCGGGTCGGCCAACATTCAGTACTTC.

This chain connects TRBV18 to TRBJ2-7, with 16 positions matching TRBD2. V was clipped by 3 bases and J by 2 bases; unmatched bases: 10. This CDR3 contains 19 residues. Germline V gene lookup returns CDR1 KGHSH and CDR2 LQKENI. CDR3 bases: TGTGCCAGCTCACCTCCGGGACTAGCGGGAGGGTTCCGACCCTACGAGCAGTACTTC. Translation: CASSPPGLAGGFRPYEQYF.

The rearrangement uses TRBV30 and TRBJ1-2; possible D gene TRBD1, 6 bases. The V and J ends lost 4 bases and 7 bases respectively, with 22 bases between them. Germline V CDR1 and CDR2: GTSNPN, SVGIG (reference sequence). The CDR3 length is 15 residues. CDR3 coding DNA: TGTGCCTGGATAGGCCGGGCAGGGGCAAGGGGTGGCTACACCTTC. Protein sequence: CAWIGRAGARGGYTF.

J is TRBJ2-2 and V is TRBV5-6; 7 bases map to TRBD2. In germline, CDR1 is SGHDT, CDR2 YYEEEE. CDR3 length: 19 residues. V trimming: 1 base; J trimming: 0 bases; junction bases outside the gene matches: 12. The CDR3 sequence: CASSLRVGGGPANTGELFF. The CDR3 DNA is TGTGCCAGCAGCTTGCGTGTCGGCGGGGGACCAGCGAACACCGGGGAGCTGTTTTTT.

This sequence joins TRBV30 and TRBJ1-2; weak D call: TRBD1 (5 bases). V lost 8 bases, J lost 0 bases, and 13 bases lay in between. Germline V gives CDR1 GTSNPN, CDR2 SVGIG (reference sequence). CDR3 size: 13 residues. The CDR3 coding sequence is TGTGCCCTCCGGGGGTTAGCTAACTATGGCTACACCTTC. Translating it yields CALRGLANYGYTF.

The DNA of the CDR3 is TGCGCCAGCAGCTTGGACAATAACGGCTACACCTTC. This gives the protein CASSLDNNGYTF. The V call is TRBV5-1, the J call TRBJ1-2; D is undetermined. The germline V gene encodes CDR1 SGHRS and CDR2 YFSETQ. The CDR3 covers 12 residues. With 0 bases removed from V and 8 bases from J, the gap between germline ends came to 8 bases. Full variable domain (missing parts from reference TRBV5-1 and TRBJ1-2): KAGVTQTPRYLIKTRGQQVTLSCSPISGHRSVSWYQQTPGQGLQFLFEYFSETQRNKGNFPGRFSGRQFSNSRSEMNVSTLELGDSALYLCASSLDNNGYTFGSGTRLTVV.

Only a few counts were recorded for this clone. This chain uses TRBV7-9 with TRBJ2-1; D is undetermined. The V gene lost 8 bases and the J gene lost 6 bases, with 11 bases spanning the gap. This CDR3 contains 12 residues. Germline V lookup: CDR1 SEHNR, CDR2 FQNEAQ (reference sequence). The CDR3 DNA reads as TGTGCCAGCCAGGACGTCCGCAATGAGCAGTTCTTC. Protein: CASQDVRNEQFF.

The chain has TRBV2 and TRBJ1-4; D call uncertain. V was trimmed by 5 bases and J by 8 bases, leaving 9 bases between them. This CDR3 spans 12 amino acids. Germline CDR1 reads SNHLY; CDR2 reads FYNNEI. The CDR3 region is CASSPRIEKLFF. The CDR3 DNA follows: TGTGCCAGCAGTCCCCGAATAGAAAAACTGTTTTTT. The full variable domain, completed using reference TRBV2 and TRBJ1-4, is EPEVTQTPSHQVTQMGQEVILRCVPISNHLYFYWYRQILGQKVEFLVSFYNNEISEKSEIFDDQFSVERPDGSNFTLKIRSTKLEDSAMYFCASSPRIEKLFFGSGTQLSVL.

This clone was detected once. This rearrangement joins TRBV29-1 to TRBJ2-1, with D tentatively TRBD2 (5 bases). The CDR3 loop spans 14 amino acids. Germline assignment: CDR1 SQVTM and CDR2 ANQGSEA. The germline V and J ends were trimmed by 6 bases and 7 bases, with 19 bases remaining between them. CDR3 in DNA: TGCAGCGTCCCCGGAGGAACCCTGGGGAATGAGCAGTTCTTC. Translation gives CSVPGGTLGNEQFF.